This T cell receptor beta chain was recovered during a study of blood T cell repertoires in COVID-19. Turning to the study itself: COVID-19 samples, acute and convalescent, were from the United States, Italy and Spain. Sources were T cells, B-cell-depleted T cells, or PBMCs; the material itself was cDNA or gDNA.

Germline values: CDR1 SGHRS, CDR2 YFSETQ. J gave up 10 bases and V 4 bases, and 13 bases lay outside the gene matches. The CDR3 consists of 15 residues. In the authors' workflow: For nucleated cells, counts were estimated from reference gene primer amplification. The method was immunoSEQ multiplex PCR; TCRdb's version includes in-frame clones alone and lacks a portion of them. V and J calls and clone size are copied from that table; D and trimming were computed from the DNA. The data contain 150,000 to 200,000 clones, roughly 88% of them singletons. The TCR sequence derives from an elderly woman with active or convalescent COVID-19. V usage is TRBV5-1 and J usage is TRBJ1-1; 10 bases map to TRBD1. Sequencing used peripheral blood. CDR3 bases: TGCGCCAGCAGCGCGAGTCCGGGACAGGGGTCCGGAGCTTTCTTT. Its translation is CASSASPGQGSGAFF.